This entry lists 23 T cell receptor beta chains sequenced from one sample in a study of prognosis after radiotherapy for stage I lung cancer (dated by TCRdb to the early 2020s). Sequenced on an Illumina HiSeq 3000. Two rounds of multiplex PCR were performed to amplify the TCR beta CDR3 region from genomic DNA. In the first PCR round, primers specific to each TRBV and TRBJ gene were used, and the primer sequences were filed in Chinese patent CN105087789A. Starting from the raw public reads, TCRdb applied fastp trimming at Q25, assembled clones with MiXCR and retained in-frame beta chains. All rows with the same CDR3 protein become a single entry with the most common DNA and genes. Here the sample has 9,500 to 15,000 distinct CDR3 sequences; less than 70% occur a single time. Of the sample, under 25% is held by the ten largest clones. Specimen: PBMCs, collected before or after stereotactic body radiation therapy (not recorded which). The receptors here all came from a donor aged 50 or older with non-small cell lung cancer.

This clonotype was picked up one time. Germline and junction disagree at one end, which may indicate a read error. The chain has TRBV6-2 or TRBV6-3 and TRBJ2-1, with TRBD2 identical over 7 bases. CDR1 is MNHEY and CDR2 is SVGEGT in the germline V gene. The CDR3 is made up of 17 amino acids. The CDR3 bases are TGTGCCAGCAATTACCCCCCCTCTAGCGGCAGTTTCAATGAGCAGTTCTTC. It is translated as CASNYPPSSGSFNEQFF.

Comments on this clonotype: A far larger clone is only one base removed, so a read error is likely. This chain connects TRBV6-2 or TRBV6-3 to TRBJ1-1; D is ambiguous. This CDR3 is built from 17 residues. Looked up from germline, CDR1 is MNHEY and CDR2 is SVGEGT. Trimming left V 2 bases short and J 1 base short, with 17 bases between. Written as DNA, the CDR3 is TGTGCCAGCAGTTACGAGCCCGGGTGCTGGTCGAACACTGAAGCTTTCTTT. This codes for CASSYEPGCWSNTEAFF.

The chain links TRBV11-3 to TRBJ2-2; D not resolved. This CDR3 comprises 15 residues. V dropped 5 bases and J dropped 5 bases, with 15 bases sitting between them. Germline CDR1 and CDR2: SGHNT and YENEEA. The CDR3, as DNA: TGTGCCAGCAGCCGCCGAACAGCAAGGACCGGGGAGCTGTTTTTT. Its protein is CASSRRTARTGELFF.

Remarks on this clonotype: A far larger clone is just one base off, so this is likely a read error. This rearrangement joins TRBV7-8 to TRBJ2-1; TRBD2 aligns across 8 bases. Germline V lookup: CDR1 SGHVS, CDR2 FQNEAQ. This CDR3 contains 15 residues. The CDR3 protein is CASSELAGVYNEQSF. DNA for the CDR3: TGTGCCAGCAGCGAGCTAGCGGGCGTATACAATGAGCAGTCCTTC.

With regard to this clonotype: The germline gene is not matched at one end of the junction; a read error may be the cause. The CDR3 protein is CAGSSTDSGVHEQYF. CDR3 DNA: TGTGCCGGCAGCTCAACCGACAGCGGGGTCCACGAGCAGTACTTC. This chain uses TRBV11-2 with TRBJ2-7; 7 bases map to TRBD2. Germline CDR1 reads SGHAT; CDR2 reads FQNNGV. The CDR3 spans 15 residues.

This clonotype was recorded at least ten times. V usage is TRBV18 and J usage is TRBJ2-7; 8 bases match TRBD1. Per the germline V gene, CDR1 is KGHSH and CDR2 is LQKENI. Trimming removed 6 bases from V and 7 bases from J; junction bases left unmatched: 23. CDR3 size: 18 residues. The CDR3 sequence is CASSPSVFFGTGSVEQYF. DNA of the CDR3: TGTGCCAGCTCGCCTTCGGTTTTTTTCGGGACAGGATCGGTTGAGCAGTACTTC.

This clonotype was recorded many times. V and J are TRBV20-1 and TRBJ1-1, with D unresolved. The V and J ends lost 5 bases and 10 bases respectively, with 23 bases between them. This CDR3 is 14 amino acids long. Germline values: CDR1 DFQATT, CDR2 SNEGSKA (reference sequence). CDR3 sequence reads: CSASPQTREKRAFF. Written as DNA, the CDR3 is TGCAGTGCTTCTCCTCAGACACGGGAAAAGAGAGCTTTCTTT.

In its sample, this clonotype was seen a few times. The chain links TRBV6-1 to TRBJ1-2, with TRBD1 as a possible D gene (6 bases). The V gene lost 0 bases and the J gene lost 6 bases, with 14 bases spanning the gap. CDR3 length equals 15 residues. Germline lookup yields CDR1 MNHNS and CDR2 SASEGT. The CDR3: CASSEASGRGHGYTF. The CDR3 DNA reads as TGTGCCAGCAGTGAAGCATCGGGCAGGGGCCATGGCTACACCTTC.

The CDR3 loop is CATVWGNGYTF. Here the CDR3 DNA reads TGTGCCACCGTCTGGGGAAATGGCTACACCTTC. The V gene is TRBV6-1, the J gene TRBJ1-2; D gene unclear. The germline gives CDR1 MNHNS, CDR2 SASEGT. This CDR3 has 11 amino acids. Trimming removed 10 bases from V and 6 bases from J, with 12 bases in between.

A remark on this clonotype: The conserved final phenylalanine or tryptophan is absent from the CDR3, which likely points to a read error. The chain carries TRBV6-2 or TRBV6-3 and TRBJ2-1; D unclear. Germline CDR1 is MNHEY and CDR2 is SVGEGT. The CDR3 has 14 amino acids. CDR3 in amino acids: CASSTRTSYNEQFL. In DNA, the CDR3 is TGTGCCAGCAGCACCCGGACGTCCTACAATGAACAGTTCTTA.

In its sample, this clonotype was seen many times. A much larger clone differs from this one at a single base, so this may be a read error. The chain is built from TRBV20-1 and TRBJ2-1, with 9 bases that match TRBD2. Germline V CDR1 and CDR2: DFQATT, SNEGSKA (reference sequence). This CDR3 region has 16 residues. The CDR3 coding sequence is TGCAATGCTAGAAGGAGTGAGACTAGCGGCTACAATGAGCAGTTCTTC. Translation: CNARRSETSGYNEQFF.

This clonotype was detected many times. The gene calls are TRBV7-9 and TRBJ1-1, with 7 nucleotides matching TRBD1. V shed 1 base and J 3 bases; nucleotides not matched to a gene: 5. This CDR3 region has 15 residues. Germline CDR1 SEHNR, CDR2 FQNEAQ (reference sequence). The CDR3 sequence is CASSLGQGRDTEAFF. CDR3 nucleotides: TGTGCCAGCAGCTTAGGACAGGGCCGGGACACTGAAGCTTTCTTT.

In this sample, this clonotype turned up a few times. A far larger clone is just one base off, so this is likely a read error. The chain is built from TRBV6-2 or TRBV6-3 and TRBJ2-1, with 9 positions matching TRBD2. The CDR3 is made up of 15 amino acids. Germline V gene data show CDR1 as MNHEY and CDR2 as SVGEGT. The CDR3, as DNA: TGTGCCGGCAGTGACAGCGGGAGGCTTAACAATGAGCAGTTCTTC. It codes for CAGSDSGRLNNEQFF.

This clonotype is categorized as medium-sized. This CDR3 reads CASSLEPGGTYNEQFF. Here the CDR3 DNA reads TGTGCCAGCAGCCTCGAACCGGGGGGGACCTACAATGAGCAGTTCTTC. The chain joins TRBV9 to TRBJ2-1; 8 positions match TRBD2. This CDR3 is 16 amino acids long. The V and J ends lost 4 bases and 2 bases, in that order; junction bases with no gene match: 8. CDR1 is SGDLS and CDR2 is YYNGEE in the germline V gene.

As regards this clonotype: This likely stems from a read error, as it lies one base from a far larger clone. The rearrangement links TRBV6-5 to TRBJ1-2; no clear D gene. The CDR3 is made up of 11 amino acids. V lost 3 bases and J 10 bases, leaving 9 bases between the germline ends. The germline V gene encodes CDR1 MNHEY and CDR2 SVGAGI. CDR3 nucleotide sequence: TGTGCCAGCAGTTATGTTAACATCTACACCTTC. Its translation: CASSYVNIYTF.

V gene TRBV27 combines with J gene TRBJ2-1, with 9 bases fitting TRBD2. The CDR3 spans 15 residues. V lost 1 base to trimming and J lost 8 bases; unmatched junction nucleotides: 6. The germline V gene has CDR1 MNHEY and CDR2 SMNVEV (reference sequence). CDR3 protein: CASSLLAGVGDEQFF. The CDR3 bases are TGTGCCAGCAGTTTATTAGCGGGAGTCGGTGATGAGCAGTTCTTC.

By frequency in the sample, this clonotype is medium-sized. This chain joins TRBV2 and TRBJ2-3; possible D gene TRBD2, 5 bases. CDR1 is SNHLY, CDR2 FYNNEI, per germline. V gave up 6 bases and J gave up 0 bases, with 7 bases separating them. The CDR3 is made up of 13 amino acids. The CDR3 nucleotides are TGTGCCAGCAGGCCGGGGAGCACAGATACGCAGTATTTT. It codes for CASRPGSTDTQYF.

This clonotype was seen a single time. The rearrangement joins TRBV28 to TRBJ1-2; 8 nucleotides align to TRBD1. This CDR3 is built from 15 residues. Germline CDR1 and CDR2: MDHEN and SYDVKM. V shed 5 bases and J 4 bases; nucleotides not matched to a gene: 9. CDR3 bases: TGTGCCAGCAGTACCCCGGACAGGGTGAGCTATGGCTACACCTTC. It translates to CASSTPDRVSYGYTF.

The chain links TRBV7-9 to TRBJ2-3, with D unresolved. CDR3 size: 13 residues. Trimming pared 3 bases from V and 7 bases from J, leaving 11 bases between. The germline V gene encodes CDR1 SEHNR and CDR2 FQNEAQ (reference sequence). This chain's CDR3 is CASSFVHGYTQYF. The DNA of the CDR3 is TGTGCCAGCAGCTTTGTCCATGGCTATACGCAGTATTTT.

J is TRBJ2-7 and V is TRBV7-9; no clear D. Deletions cut 11 bases from V and 0 bases from J, with 11 bases between. CDR3 length: 12 residues. Germline V gene data show CDR1 as SEHNR and CDR2 as FQNEAQ (reference sequence). CDR3 sequence (DNA): TGTGCCGGGTTATCAGACTCCTACGAGCAGTACTTC. Translation: CAGLSDSYEQYF.

In this sample, this clonotype turned up once. A single base separates this from a much larger clone, so it may be a read error. The V call is TRBV12-3 or TRBV12-4, the J call TRBJ1-1; 8 bases line up with TRBD1. Unmatched junction bases numbered 9, after V lost 5 bases and J lost 4 bases. CDR3 length: 15 amino acids. CDR3 amino acids: CASSRPGQAGTEAFF. CDR3 nucleotide sequence: TGTGCCAGCAGTCGGCCGGGACAGGCGGGCACTGAAGCTTTCTTT.

The V and J genes are TRBV30 and TRBJ2-2; 16 bases fit TRBD2. This CDR3 region has 15 residues. Germline loops: CDR1 GTSNPN, CDR2 SVGIG (reference sequence). The V and J ends lost 5 bases and 6 bases, in that order; junction bases with no gene match: 3. CDR3: CAWGTSGRGSGELFF. CDR3 nucleotide sequence: TGTGCCTGGGGGACTAGCGGGAGGGGGTCCGGGGAGCTGTTTTTT.

The genes are TRBV30 and TRBJ1-6, with 10 bases identical to TRBD1. Germline CDR1 is GTSNPN and CDR2 is SVGIG (reference sequence). This CDR3 contains 13 residues. The J segment lost 7 bases and the V segment lost 3 bases, leaving 0 bases of the junction unmatched. CDR3 region: CAWRGQGNSPLHF. The CDR3 DNA sequence: TGTGCCTGGAGGGGACAGGGGAATTCACCCCTCCACTTT.